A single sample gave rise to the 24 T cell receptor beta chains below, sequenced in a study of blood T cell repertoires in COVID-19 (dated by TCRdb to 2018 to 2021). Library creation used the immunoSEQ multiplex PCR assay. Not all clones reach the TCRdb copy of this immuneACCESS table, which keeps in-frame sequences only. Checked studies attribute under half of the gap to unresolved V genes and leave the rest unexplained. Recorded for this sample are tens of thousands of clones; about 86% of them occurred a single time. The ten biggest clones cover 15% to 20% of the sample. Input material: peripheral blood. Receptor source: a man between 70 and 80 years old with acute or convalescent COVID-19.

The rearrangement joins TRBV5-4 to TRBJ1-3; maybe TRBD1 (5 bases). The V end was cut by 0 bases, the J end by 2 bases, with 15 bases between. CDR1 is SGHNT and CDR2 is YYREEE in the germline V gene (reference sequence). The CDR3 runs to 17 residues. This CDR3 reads CASSLAFQGSTGNTIYF. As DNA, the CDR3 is TGTGCCAGCAGCTTGGCTTTCCAGGGATCAACTGGAAACACCATATATTTT.

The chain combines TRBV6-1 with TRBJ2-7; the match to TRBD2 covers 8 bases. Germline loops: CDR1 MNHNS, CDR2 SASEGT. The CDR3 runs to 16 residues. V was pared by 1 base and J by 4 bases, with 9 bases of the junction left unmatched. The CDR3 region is CASSEGSGQRGYEQYF. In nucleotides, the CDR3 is TGTGCCAGCAGTGAAGGGAGTGGCCAGCGGGGGTACGAGCAGTACTTC.

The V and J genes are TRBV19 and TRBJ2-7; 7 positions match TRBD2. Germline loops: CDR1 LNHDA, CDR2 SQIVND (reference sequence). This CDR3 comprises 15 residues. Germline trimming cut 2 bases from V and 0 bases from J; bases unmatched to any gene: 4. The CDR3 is CASSISRGSSYEQYF. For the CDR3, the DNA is TGTGCCAGTAGTATAAGCCGCGGGAGCTCCTACGAGCAGTACTTC.

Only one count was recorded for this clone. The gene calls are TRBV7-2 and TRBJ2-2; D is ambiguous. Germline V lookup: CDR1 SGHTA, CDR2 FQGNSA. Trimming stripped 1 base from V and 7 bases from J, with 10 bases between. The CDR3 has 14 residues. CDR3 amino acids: CASSLEAPDGELFF. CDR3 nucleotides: TGTGCCAGCAGCTTAGAAGCCCCCGACGGGGAGCTGTTTTTT.

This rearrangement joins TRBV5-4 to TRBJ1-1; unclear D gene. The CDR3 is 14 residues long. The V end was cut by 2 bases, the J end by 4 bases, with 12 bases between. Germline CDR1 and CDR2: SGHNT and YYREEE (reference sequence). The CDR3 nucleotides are TGTGCCAGCAGCTTTCCCTTAGATGGCACTGAAGCTTTCTTT. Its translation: CASSFPLDGTEAFF.

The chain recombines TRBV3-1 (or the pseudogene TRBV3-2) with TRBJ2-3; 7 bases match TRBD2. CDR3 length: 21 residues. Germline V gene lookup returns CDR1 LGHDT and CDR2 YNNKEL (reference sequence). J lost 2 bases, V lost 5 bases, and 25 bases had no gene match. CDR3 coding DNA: TGTGCCAGCAGCTATCGACCTGGGACTGGGAGGGCACGGGCGGTCACAGATACGCAGTATTTT. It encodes CASSYRPGTGRARAVTDTQYF.

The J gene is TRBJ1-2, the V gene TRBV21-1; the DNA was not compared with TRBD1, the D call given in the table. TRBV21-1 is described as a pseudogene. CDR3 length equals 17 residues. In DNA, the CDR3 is TGTGCCAGCAGCAAAGCGTCATGGGCGCCAGGAAGGTATGGCTACACCTTC. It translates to CASSKASWAPGRYGYTF.

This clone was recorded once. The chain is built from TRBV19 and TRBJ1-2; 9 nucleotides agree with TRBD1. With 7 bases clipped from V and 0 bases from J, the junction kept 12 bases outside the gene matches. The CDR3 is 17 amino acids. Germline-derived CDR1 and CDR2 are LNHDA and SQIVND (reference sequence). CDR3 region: CASTSGAGQGSNYGYTF. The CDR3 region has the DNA TGTGCCAGTACCTCCGGGGCGGGACAGGGCTCTAACTATGGCTACACCTTC.

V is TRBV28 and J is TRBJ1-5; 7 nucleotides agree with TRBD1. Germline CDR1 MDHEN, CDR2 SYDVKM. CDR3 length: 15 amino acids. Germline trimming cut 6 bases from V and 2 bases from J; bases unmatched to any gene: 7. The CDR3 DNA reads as TGTGCCAGCAGCCTGACAGGGTTGGGCAATCAGCCCCAGCATTTT. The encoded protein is CASSLTGLGNQPQHF.

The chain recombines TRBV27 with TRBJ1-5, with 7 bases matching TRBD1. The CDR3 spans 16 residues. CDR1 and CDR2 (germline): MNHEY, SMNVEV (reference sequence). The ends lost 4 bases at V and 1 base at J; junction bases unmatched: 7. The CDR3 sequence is CASSSTQGVSNQPQHF. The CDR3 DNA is TGTGCCAGCAGTTCAACCCAGGGGGTAAGCAATCAGCCCCAGCATTTT.

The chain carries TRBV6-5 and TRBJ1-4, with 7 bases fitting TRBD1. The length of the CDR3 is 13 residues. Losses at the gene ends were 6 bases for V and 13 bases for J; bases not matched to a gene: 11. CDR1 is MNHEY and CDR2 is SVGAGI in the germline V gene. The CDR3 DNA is TGTGCCAGCAGCCCACAGTCACAGGGGAGACTGTTTTTT. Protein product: CASSPQSQGRLFF.

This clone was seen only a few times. CDR3 bases: TGCGCCAGCAGCCAATCCTCCGGGACTAGTGGCTACGAGCAGTACTTC. Translated, it gives CASSQSSGTSGYEQYF. This chain uses TRBV4-3 with TRBJ2-7; TRBD2 aligns across 8 bases. This CDR3 comprises 16 residues. With V trimmed by 2 bases and J by 3 bases, 9 bases remained unmatched. CDR1 and CDR2 from the germline V gene are LGHNA and YSLEER.

In nucleotides, the CDR3 is TGTGCCAGCAGCTTTCTGGTGGCGACAGGGGGCAGGGGCACTGAAGCTTTCTTT. This gives the protein CASSFLVATGGRGTEAFF. This chain joins TRBV7-8 and TRBJ1-1; 10 bases match TRBD1. This CDR3 has 18 residues. V shed 3 bases and J 4 bases; nucleotides not matched to a gene: 14. Germline V gene lookup returns CDR1 SGHVS and CDR2 FQNEAQ. Looking up the rest from reference TRBV7-8 and TRBJ1-1 gives the full variable domain: GAGVSQSPRYKVAKRGQDVALRCDPISGHVSLFWYQQALGQGPEFLTYFQNEAQLDKSGLPSDRFFAERPEGSVSTLKIQRTQQEDSAVYLCASSFLVATGGRGTEAFFGQGTRLTVV.

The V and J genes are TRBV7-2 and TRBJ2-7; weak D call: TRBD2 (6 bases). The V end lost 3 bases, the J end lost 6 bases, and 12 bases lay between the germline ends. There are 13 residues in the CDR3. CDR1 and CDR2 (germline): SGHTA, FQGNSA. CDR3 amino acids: CASSLGLALEQYF. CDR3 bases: TGTGCCAGCAGCTTGGGGCTAGCGCTCGAGCAGTACTTC.

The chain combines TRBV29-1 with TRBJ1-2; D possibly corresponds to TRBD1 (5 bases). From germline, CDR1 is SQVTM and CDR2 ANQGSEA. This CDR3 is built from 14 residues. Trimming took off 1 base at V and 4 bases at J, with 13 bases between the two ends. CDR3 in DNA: TGCAGCGTTGAAGTAGCCGGGGGTTCCTATGGCTACACCTTC. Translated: CSVEVAGGSYGYTF.

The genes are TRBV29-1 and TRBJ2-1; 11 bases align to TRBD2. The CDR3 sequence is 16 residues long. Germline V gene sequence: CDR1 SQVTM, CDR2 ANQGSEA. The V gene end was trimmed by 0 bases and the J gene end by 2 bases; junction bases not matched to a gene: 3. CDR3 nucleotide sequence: TGCAGCGTTGAAGAAGCGACTAGCGGGACCTACAATGAGCAGTTCTTC. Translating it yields CSVEEATSGTYNEQFF.

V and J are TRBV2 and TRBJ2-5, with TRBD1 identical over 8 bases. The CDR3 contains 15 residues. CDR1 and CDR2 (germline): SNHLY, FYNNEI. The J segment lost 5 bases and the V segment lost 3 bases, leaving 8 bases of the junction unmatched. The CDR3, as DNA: TGTGCCAGCAGTGAGCCCCAGGGGGCTAAGGAGACCCAGTACTTC. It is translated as CASSEPQGAKETQYF.

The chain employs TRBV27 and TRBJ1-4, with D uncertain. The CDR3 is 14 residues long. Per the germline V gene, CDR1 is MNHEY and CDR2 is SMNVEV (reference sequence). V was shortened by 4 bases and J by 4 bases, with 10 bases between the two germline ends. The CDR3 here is CASSSAGYNEKLFF. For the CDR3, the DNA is TGTGCCAGCAGTTCGGCAGGCTATAATGAAAAACTGTTTTTT.

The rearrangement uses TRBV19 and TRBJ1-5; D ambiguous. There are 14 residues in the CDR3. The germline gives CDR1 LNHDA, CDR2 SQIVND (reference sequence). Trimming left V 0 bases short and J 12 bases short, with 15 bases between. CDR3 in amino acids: CASSIDPRRSDQHF. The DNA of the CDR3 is TGTGCCAGTAGTATAGATCCCAGGAGGAGCGACCAGCATTTT.

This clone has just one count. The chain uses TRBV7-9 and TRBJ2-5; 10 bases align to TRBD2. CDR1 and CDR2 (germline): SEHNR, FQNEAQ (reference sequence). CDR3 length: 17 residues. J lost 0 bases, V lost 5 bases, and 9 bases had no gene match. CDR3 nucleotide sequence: TGTGCCAGCAGCACCCGGACTAGCGGAGCCAACCAAGAGACCCAGTACTTC. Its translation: CASSTRTSGANQETQYF.

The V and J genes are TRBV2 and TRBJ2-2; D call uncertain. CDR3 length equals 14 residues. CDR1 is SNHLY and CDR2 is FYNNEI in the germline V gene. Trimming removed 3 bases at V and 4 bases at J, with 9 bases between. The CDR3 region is CASSDRVGTGELFF. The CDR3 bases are TGTGCCAGCAGTGACCGGGTGGGCACCGGGGAGCTGTTTTTT.

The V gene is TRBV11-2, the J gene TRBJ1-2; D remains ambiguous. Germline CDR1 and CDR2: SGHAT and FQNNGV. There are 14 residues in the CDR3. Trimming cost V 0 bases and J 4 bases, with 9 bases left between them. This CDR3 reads CASSLERQSYGYTF. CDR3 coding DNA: TGTGCCAGCAGCTTAGAGCGGCAGTCCTATGGCTACACCTTC. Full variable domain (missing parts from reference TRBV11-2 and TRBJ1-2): EAGVAQSPRYKIIEKRQSVAFWCNPISGHATLYWYQQILGQGPKLLIQFQNNGVVDDSQLPKDRFSAERLKGVDSTLKIQPAKLEDSAVYLCASSLERQSYGYTFGSGTRLTVV.

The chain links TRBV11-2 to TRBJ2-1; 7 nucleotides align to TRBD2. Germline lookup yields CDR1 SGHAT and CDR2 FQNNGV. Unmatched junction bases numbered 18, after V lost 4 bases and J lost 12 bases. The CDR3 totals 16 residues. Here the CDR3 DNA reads TGTGCCAGCAGCTCTCCCGGCCTAGCGGATGGATATTGGCAGTTCTTC. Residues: CASSSPGLADGYWQFF.

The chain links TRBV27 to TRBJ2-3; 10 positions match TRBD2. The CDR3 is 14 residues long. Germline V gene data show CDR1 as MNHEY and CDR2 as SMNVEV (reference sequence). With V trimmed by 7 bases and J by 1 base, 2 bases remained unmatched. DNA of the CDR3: TGTGCCAGCACTCTAGCGGGAGGCACAGATACGCAGTATTTT. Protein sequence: CASTLAGGTDTQYF.